Below are 10 T cell receptor beta chains sequenced from a single sample in a study of shared clonotypes between healthy human individuals (dated by TCRdb to 2018 to 2021). Library preparation used the immunoSEQ multiplex PCR assay. TCRdb carries this immuneACCESS record with in-frame sequences only. Its versions omit some clonotypes, under half of them owing to an unresolved V gene in the studies checked, with the rest unexplained. For this sample there are about 530,000 clones; approximately 79% appear just once. The ten top clones hold roughly an eighth of the sample. The specimen was PBMCs. The receptors derive from a woman aged 40 to 49 in good health. Some clones in this sample may be carry-over from other donors' samples.

The chain carries TRBV6-4 and TRBJ1-1; D perhaps matches TRBD1 (5 bases). CDR3 length equals 11 residues. The ends were cut back, 10 bases at V and 7 bases at J, with 13 bases in the middle. Germline V CDR1 and CDR2: MRHNA, SNTAGT. CDR3 DNA: TGTGCCAACCGGGAAGACAGTGAAGCTTTCTTT. Protein sequence: CANREDSEAFF.

The chain links TRBV9 to TRBJ2-1; 7 nucleotides align to TRBD2. Losses at the gene ends were 3 bases for V and 3 bases for J; bases not matched to a gene: 9. CDR3 length: 16 amino acids. CDR1 and CDR2 from the germline V gene are SGDLS and YYNGEE. Here the CDR3 reads CASSARRLAGYNEQFF. The CDR3 nucleotides are TGTGCCAGCAGCGCCCGACGCTTAGCGGGCTACAATGAGCAGTTCTTC.

The chain is built from TRBV9 and TRBJ1-3; D gene ambiguous. From germline, CDR1 is SGDLS and CDR2 YYNGEE. The CDR3 is made up of 14 amino acids. V dropped 2 bases and J dropped 4 bases, with 10 bases sitting between them. CDR3 DNA: TGTGCCAGCAGCGTTATGTATGGCGGAAACACCATATATTTT. Translation: CASSVMYGGNTIYF.

V usage is TRBV5-8 and J usage is TRBJ2-7, with 15 bases that match TRBD2. The junction had 0 bases not matched to a gene; V was cut back by 3 bases and J by 2 bases. Germline CDR1 is SGHTS and CDR2 is YDEGEE. The CDR3 is made up of 15 amino acids. CDR3 sequence reads: CASSWTSGRAYEQYF. The CDR3 region has the DNA TGTGCCAGCAGCTGGACTAGCGGGAGGGCCTACGAGCAGTACTTC.

The chain joins TRBV4-1 to TRBJ2-3; 14 positions match TRBD2. CDR1 is MGHRA and CDR2 is YSYEKL in the germline V gene. The CDR3 is 16 amino acids. V lost 4 bases and J lost 4; bases outside the gene matches: 4. Here the CDR3 DNA reads TGCGCCAGCAGCCGCCTGGGACTAGCGGGGGCAGATACGCAGTATTTT. Translated, it gives CASSRLGLAGADTQYF.

This chain connects TRBV5-6 to TRBJ2-5, with D perhaps TRBD2 (5 bases). The CDR3 loop spans 16 amino acids. Trimming left V 1 base short and J 0 bases short, with 13 bases between. CDR1 and CDR2 (germline): SGHDT, YYEEEE. The CDR3 nucleotides are TGTGCCAGCAGCTTGACTCGCGGACTGTACCAAGAGACCCAGTACTTC. Translated, it gives CASSLTRGLYQETQYF.

V and J are TRBV5-4 and TRBJ2-6, with D hard to call. The CDR3 runs to 16 residues. V dropped 3 bases and J dropped 0 bases, with 10 bases sitting between them. CDR1 and CDR2 (germline): SGHNT, YYREEE (reference sequence). The CDR3 region has the DNA TGTGCCAGCAGCTGGGGATGGGCCTCTGGGGCCAACGTCCTGACTTTC. Translation: CASSWGWASGANVLTF.

This clone has a single count. V gene TRBV6-1 combines with J gene TRBJ2-3; maybe TRBD2 (7 bases). Trimming cost V 7 bases and J 6 bases, with 17 bases left between them. CDR3 length: 14 amino acids. Germline values: CDR1 MNHNS, CDR2 SASEGT. The chain's CDR3 is CASKARGLWDTQYF. Here the CDR3 DNA reads TGTGCCAGCAAGGCCAGGGGACTATGGGATACGCAGTATTTT.

This chain links TRBV5-1 with TRBJ2-7; 8 bases are a match to TRBD2. Germline CDR1 reads SGHRS; CDR2 reads YFSETQ. V lost 4 bases and J lost 3; bases outside the gene matches: 9. The CDR3 runs to 15 residues. The CDR3 reads CASSPRGSGNYEQYF. The CDR3 nucleotides read TGCGCCAGCAGCCCCAGAGGTAGCGGGAACTACGAGCAGTACTTC. Together with reference TRBV5-1 and TRBJ2-7, the CDR3 gives the full variable domain: KAGVTQTPRYLIKTRGQQVTLSCSPISGHRSVSWYQQTPGQGLQFLFEYFSETQRNKGNFPGRFSGRQFSNSRSEMNVSTLELGDSALYLCASSPRGSGNYEQYFGPGTRLTVT.

The chain joins TRBV6-1 to TRBJ1-5; D ambiguous. Germline-derived CDR1 and CDR2 are MNHNS and SASEGT. The CDR3 covers 14 residues. V was clipped by 4 bases and J by 6 bases, with 13 bases between them. CDR3 sequence (DNA): TGTGCCAGCAGTGGGCTCGCGGTGGGTCAGCCCCAGCATTTT. Amino acid sequence: CASSGLAVGQPQHF.